What follows are 9 T cell receptor beta chains derived from one specimen sequenced in a study of blood T cell repertoires in COVID-19. Sequencing was performed with immunoSEQ multiplex PCR; in TCRdb, only in-frame clones are kept and a portion is missing. Seen here are fewer than 400,000 clones, roughly 89% observed once, and the top ten hold roughly 9.4%. Sequencing was done on a sample of PBMCs or T cells enriched from blood (not recorded which). These receptors were collected from a woman in her forties or fifties who had recovered from COVID-19.

This rearrangement joins TRBV28 to TRBJ1-3, with TRBD1 matching over 10 bases. V was clipped by 3 bases and J by 0 bases; unmatched bases: 17. This CDR3 comprises 21 residues. Per the germline V gene, CDR1 is MDHEN and CDR2 is SYDVKM. The CDR3 is CASSFPGGGQGPKFSGNTIYF. The CDR3, as DNA: TGTGCCAGCAGTTTCCCAGGCGGGGGACAGGGGCCCAAATTCTCTGGAAACACCATATATTTT.

This chain joins TRBV7-9 and TRBJ2-3; D not resolved. The V end was cut by 5 bases, the J end by 3 bases, with 18 bases between. The length of the CDR3 is 16 residues. Per the germline V gene, CDR1 is SEHNR and CDR2 is FQNEAQ (reference sequence). The CDR3 region has the DNA TGTGCCAGCAGCCCTAGTTTTCTCGCGTTTACAGATACGCAGTATTTT. Its protein is CASSPSFLAFTDTQYF. Supplemented by reference TRBV7-9 and TRBJ2-3, the full variable domain reads DTGVSQNPRHKITKRGQNVTFRCDPISEHNRLYWYRQTLGQGPEFLTYFQNEAQLEKSRLLSDRFSAERPKGSFSTLEIQRTEQGDSAMYLCASSPSFLAFTDTQYFGPGTRLTVL.

The gene calls are TRBV7-9 and TRBJ1-1; TRBD1 matches 11 bases. The CDR3 is 16 residues long. The trim removed 4 bases at V and 1 base at J, leaving 5 bases unmatched. CDR1 is SEHNR, CDR2 FQNEAQ, per germline (reference sequence). As DNA, the CDR3 is TGTGCCAGCAGCTACTACGGACAGGGGGCGAACACTGAAGCTTTCTTT. Its protein product is CASSYYGQGANTEAFF. The full variable domain, with the rest looked up from reference TRBV7-9 and TRBJ1-1, is DTGVSQNPRHKITKRGQNVTFRCDPISEHNRLYWYRQTLGQGPEFLTYFQNEAQLEKSRLLSDRFSAERPKGSFSTLEIQRTEQGDSAMYLCASSYYGQGANTEAFFGQGTRLTVV.

The V and J genes are TRBV6-6 and TRBJ1-5, with 11 bases aligning to TRBD1. Germline V CDR1 and CDR2: MNHNY, SVGAGI (reference sequence). CDR3 length: 15 residues. Germline trimming cut 2 bases from V and 6 bases from J; bases unmatched to any gene: 3. The DNA of the CDR3 is TGTGCCAGCAGTTACCCGGGACAGGGGGGTCAGCCCCAGCATTTT. Its protein product is CASSYPGQGGQPQHF.

J is TRBJ1-5 and V is TRBV28; TRBD1 might be the D (5 bases). From germline, CDR1 is MDHEN and CDR2 SYDVKM. V dropped 3 bases and J dropped 2 bases, with 11 bases sitting between them. The CDR3 sequence is 15 residues long. CDR3 sequence (DNA): TGTGCCAGCAGTTTCGGGGGGTCCGGCAATCAGCCCCAGCATTTT. As protein: CASSFGGSGNQPQHF.

V usage is TRBV5-1 and J usage is TRBJ1-1; unclear D gene. The V gene's germline CDR1 is SGHRS and CDR2 YFSETQ. The CDR3 length is 14 residues. V shed 0 bases and J shed 4 bases, with 10 bases lying between them. CDR3 DNA: TGCGCCAGCAGCTTGGGCCAGGCCTCCACTGAAGCTTTCTTT. Translating gives CASSLGQASTEAFF.

The chain links TRBV4-3 to TRBJ1-2; D is possibly TRBD1 (6 bases). Germline values: CDR1 LGHNA, CDR2 YSLEER. The V end was cut by 0 bases, the J end by 5 bases, with 16 bases between. The CDR3 is made up of 16 amino acids. CDR3 nucleotides: TGCGCCAGCAGCCAAGACTTCGGGAACACAGGGTATGGCTACACCTTC. Translated: CASSQDFGNTGYGYTF.

The genes are TRBV28 and TRBJ1-2; D possibly corresponds to TRBD1 (6 bases). Trimming left V 10 bases short and J 4 bases short, with 16 bases between. Germline V gene data show CDR1 as MDHEN and CDR2 as SYDVKM. The CDR3 covers 13 residues. CDR3 loop: CATLTGTGYGYTF. The DNA for the CDR3 is TGTGCCACCCTGACAGGTACAGGCTATGGCTACACCTTC.

The chain is built from TRBV5-1 and TRBJ2-7; D is possibly TRBD1 (6 bases). Germline V gene sequence: CDR1 SGHRS, CDR2 YFSETQ. V was clipped by 4 bases and J by 0 bases, with 14 bases between them. The CDR3 totals 15 residues. The CDR3 reads CASSPQGPPSYEQYF. CDR3 coding DNA: TGCGCCAGCAGCCCTCAGGGGCCCCCCTCCTACGAGCAGTACTTC.